This TCR beta chain was observed in a study of regulatory T cells in long-lasting Graves disease. Turning to this clonotype: Germline is not matched at one junction end, which may reflect a read error.

For TCR beta, libraries came from iRepertoire HTBI primers and Arm-PCR of CDR3 regions. Each CDR3 protein is one row after TCRdb ran MiXCR on the multiplex PCR reads. The sample carries about 440,000 distinct CDR3 sequences, about 15% recorded once. Sample time point: newly diagnosed GD, antithyroid drugs for less than 3 months. RNA isolated from PBMCs was used to make the TCR library. The CDR3 length is 16 residues. Per germline, CDR1 SEHNR and CDR2 FQNEAQ (reference sequence). The sample was also linked to a second study, of T cells in Graves' hyperthyroidism and ophthalmopathy.

The sequence was collected from a woman younger than 35 with Graves disease. This chain joins TRBV7-9 and TRBJ2-7, with 13 bases fitting TRBD2. The starting material was peripheral blood mononuclear cells (PBMCs), obtained at new diagnosis, from a patient treated with antithyroid drugs. This chain's CDR3 is CASSAGLAGALYEQDF. The CDR3 region has the DNA TGTGCCAGCAGCGCAGGACTAGCGGGAGCCCTCTACGAGCAGGACTTC.